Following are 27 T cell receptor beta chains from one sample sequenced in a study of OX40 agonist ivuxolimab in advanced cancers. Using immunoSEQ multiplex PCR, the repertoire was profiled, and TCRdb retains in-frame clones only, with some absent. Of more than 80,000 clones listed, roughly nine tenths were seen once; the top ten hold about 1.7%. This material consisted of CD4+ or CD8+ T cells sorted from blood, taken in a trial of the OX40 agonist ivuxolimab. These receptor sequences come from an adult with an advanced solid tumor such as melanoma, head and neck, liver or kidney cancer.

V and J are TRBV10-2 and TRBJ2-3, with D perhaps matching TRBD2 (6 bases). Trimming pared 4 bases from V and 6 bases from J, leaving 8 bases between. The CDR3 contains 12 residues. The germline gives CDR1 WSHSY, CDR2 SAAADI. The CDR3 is CASSVAVDTQYF. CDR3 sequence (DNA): TGCGCCAGCAGTGTAGCGGTGGATACGCAGTATTTT.

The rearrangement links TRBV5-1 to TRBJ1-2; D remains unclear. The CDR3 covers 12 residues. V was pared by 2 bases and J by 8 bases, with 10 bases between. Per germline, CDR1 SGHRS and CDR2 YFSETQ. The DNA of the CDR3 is TGCGCCAGCAGCTTAATGGAGGGCGGCTACACCTTC. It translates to CASSLMEGGYTF.

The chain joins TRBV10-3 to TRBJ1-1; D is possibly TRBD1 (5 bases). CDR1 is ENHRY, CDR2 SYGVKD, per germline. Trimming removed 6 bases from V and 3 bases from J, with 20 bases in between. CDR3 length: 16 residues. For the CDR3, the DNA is TGTGCCATCAGCCGAGCGGGGGGTAGAGGGGACACTGAAGCTTTCTTT. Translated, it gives CAISRAGGRGDTEAFF.

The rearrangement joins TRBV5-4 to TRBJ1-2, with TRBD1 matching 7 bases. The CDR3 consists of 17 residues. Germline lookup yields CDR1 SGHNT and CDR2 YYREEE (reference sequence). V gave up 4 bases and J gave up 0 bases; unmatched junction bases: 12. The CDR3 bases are TGTGCCAGCAGCGACAGGGCTCTCCCTATTTCTAACTATGGCTACACCTTC. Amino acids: CASSDRALPISNYGYTF.

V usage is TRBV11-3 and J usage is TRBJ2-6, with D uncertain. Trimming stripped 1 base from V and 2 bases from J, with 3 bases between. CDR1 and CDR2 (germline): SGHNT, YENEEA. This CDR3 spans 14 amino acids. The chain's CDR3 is CASSLVAGANVLTF. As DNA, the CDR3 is TGTGCCAGCAGCTTAGTAGCTGGGGCCAACGTCCTGACTTTC.

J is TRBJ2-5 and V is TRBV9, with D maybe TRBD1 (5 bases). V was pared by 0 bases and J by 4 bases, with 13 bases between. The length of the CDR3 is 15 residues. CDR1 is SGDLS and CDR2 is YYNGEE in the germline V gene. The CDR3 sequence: CASSVAPQGRETQYF. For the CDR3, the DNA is TGTGCCAGCAGCGTAGCCCCCCAGGGCCGAGAGACCCAGTACTTC.

CDR3 DNA: TGTGCCAGCAGCTTAGCGCTTCGGGGCACAGATACGCAGTATTTT. Translated: CASSLALRGTDTQYF. The chain joins TRBV7-2 to TRBJ2-3; no firm D call. The CDR3 is 15 residues long. Per germline, CDR1 SGHTA and CDR2 FQGNSA. Trimming stripped 0 bases from V and 1 base from J, with 8 bases between.

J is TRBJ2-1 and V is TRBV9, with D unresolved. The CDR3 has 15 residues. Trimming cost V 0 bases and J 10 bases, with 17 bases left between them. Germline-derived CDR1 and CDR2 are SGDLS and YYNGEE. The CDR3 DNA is TGTGCCAGCAGCGTAGATCTGGTATCTTTCGCAGAGCAGTTCTTC. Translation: CASSVDLVSFAEQFF.

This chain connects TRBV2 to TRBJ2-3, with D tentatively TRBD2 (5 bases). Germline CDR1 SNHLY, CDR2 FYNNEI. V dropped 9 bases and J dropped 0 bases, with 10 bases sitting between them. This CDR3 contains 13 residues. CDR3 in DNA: TGTGCCAGTCAGCGGTTTAGCACAGATACGCAGTATTTT. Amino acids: CASQRFSTDTQYF.

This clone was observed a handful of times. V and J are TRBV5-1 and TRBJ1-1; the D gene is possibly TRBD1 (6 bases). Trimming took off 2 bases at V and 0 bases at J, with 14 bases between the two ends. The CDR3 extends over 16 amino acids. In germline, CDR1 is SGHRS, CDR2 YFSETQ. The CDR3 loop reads CASSLSTGIMNTEAFF. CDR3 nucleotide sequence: TGCGCCAGCAGCTTATCAACAGGGATAATGAACACTGAAGCTTTCTTT.

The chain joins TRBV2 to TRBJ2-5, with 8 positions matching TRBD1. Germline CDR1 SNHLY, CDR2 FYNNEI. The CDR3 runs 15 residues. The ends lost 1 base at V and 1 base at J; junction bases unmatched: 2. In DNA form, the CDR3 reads TGTGCCAGCAGTGAAGGGGACAGGATCCAAGAGACCCAGTACTTC. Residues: CASSEGDRIQETQYF.

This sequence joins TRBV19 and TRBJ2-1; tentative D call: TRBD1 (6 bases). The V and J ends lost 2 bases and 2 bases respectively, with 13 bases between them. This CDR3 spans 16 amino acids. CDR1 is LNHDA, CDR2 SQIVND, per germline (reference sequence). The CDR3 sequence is CASSIKGGQPYNEQFF. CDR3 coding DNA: TGTGCCAGTAGTATAAAAGGTGGACAGCCCTACAATGAGCAGTTCTTC. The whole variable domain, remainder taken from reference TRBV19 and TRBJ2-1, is DGGITQSPKYLFRKEGQNVTLSCEQNLNHDAMYWYRQDPGQGLRLIYYSQIVNDFQKGDIAEGYSVSREKKESFPLTVTSAQKNPTAFYLCASSIKGGQPYNEQFFGPGTRLTVL.

CDR3 amino acids: CASSPTAGGTDTQYF. Here the CDR3 DNA reads TGTGCCAGCAGCCCGACAGCGGGGGGCACAGATACGCAGTATTTT. The chain is built from TRBV7-3 and TRBJ2-3; the match to TRBD2 covers 8 bases. V lost 5 bases and J lost 1; bases outside the gene matches: 5. The CDR3 extends over 15 amino acids. Germline V gene sequence: CDR1 SGHTA, CDR2 FQGTGA.

Here the CDR3 reads CASSGEGGTPYEQYF. CDR3 DNA sequence: TGTGCCAGCAGCGGAGAGGGCGGGACTCCTTACGAGCAGTACTTC. The chain uses TRBV7-2 and TRBJ2-7; D might be TRBD2 (6 bases). The ends were cut back, 5 bases at V and 4 bases at J, with 18 bases in the middle. The CDR3 has 15 residues. Germline V gene lookup returns CDR1 SGHTA and CDR2 FQGNSA. Variable domain in full (rest from reference TRBV7-2 and TRBJ2-7): GAGVSQSPSNKVTEKGKDVELRCDPISGHTALYWYRQSLGQGLEFLIYFQGNSAPDKSGLPSDRFSAERTGGSVSTLTIQRTQQEDSAVYLCASSGEGGTPYEQYFGPGTRLTVT.

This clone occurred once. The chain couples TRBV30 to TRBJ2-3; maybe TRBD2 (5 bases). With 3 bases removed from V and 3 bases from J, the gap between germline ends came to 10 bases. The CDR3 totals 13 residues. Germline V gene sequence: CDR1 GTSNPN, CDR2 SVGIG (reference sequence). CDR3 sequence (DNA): TGTGCCTGGAGATCGGGCGGGACAGATACGCAGTATTTT. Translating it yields CAWRSGGTDTQYF.

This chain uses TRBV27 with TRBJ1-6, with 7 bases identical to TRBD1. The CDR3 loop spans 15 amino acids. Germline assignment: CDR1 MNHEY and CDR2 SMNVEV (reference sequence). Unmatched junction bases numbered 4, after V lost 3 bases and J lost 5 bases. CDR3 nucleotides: TGTGCCAGCAGTTTTGGGACAGACAATAATTCACCCCTCCACTTT. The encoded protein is CASSFGTDNNSPLHF.

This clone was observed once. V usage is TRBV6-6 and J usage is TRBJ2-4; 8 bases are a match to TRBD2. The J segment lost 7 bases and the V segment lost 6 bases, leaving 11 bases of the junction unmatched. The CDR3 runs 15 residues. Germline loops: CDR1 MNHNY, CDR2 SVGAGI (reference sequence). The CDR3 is CASSYLRGAMNIQYF. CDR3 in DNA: TGTGCCAGCAGCTACCTGCGGGGGGCGATGAACATTCAGTACTTC.

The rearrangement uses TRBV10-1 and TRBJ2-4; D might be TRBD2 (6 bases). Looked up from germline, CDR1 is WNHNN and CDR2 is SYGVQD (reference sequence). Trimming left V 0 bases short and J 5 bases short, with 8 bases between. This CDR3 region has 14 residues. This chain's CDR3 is CASSESAGQNIQYF. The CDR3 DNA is TGCGCCAGCAGTGAGTCAGCGGGCCAAAACATTCAGTACTTC.

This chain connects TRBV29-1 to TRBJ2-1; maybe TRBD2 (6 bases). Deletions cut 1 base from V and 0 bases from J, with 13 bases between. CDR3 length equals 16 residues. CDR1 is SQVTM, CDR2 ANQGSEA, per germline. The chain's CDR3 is CSVEGASAFSYNEQFF. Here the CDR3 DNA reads TGCAGCGTTGAAGGGGCTAGCGCGTTCTCCTACAATGAGCAGTTCTTC.

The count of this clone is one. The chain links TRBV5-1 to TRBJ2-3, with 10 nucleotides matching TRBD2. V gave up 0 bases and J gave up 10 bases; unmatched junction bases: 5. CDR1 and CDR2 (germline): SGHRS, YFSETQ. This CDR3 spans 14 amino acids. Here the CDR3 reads CASSLVASGSAQYF. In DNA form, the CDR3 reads TGCGCCAGCAGCTTGGTTGCTAGCGGGAGTGCGCAGTATTTT. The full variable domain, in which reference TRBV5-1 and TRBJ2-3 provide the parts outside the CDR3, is KAGVTQTPRYLIKTRGQQVTLSCSPISGHRSVSWYQQTPGQGLQFLFEYFSETQRNKGNFPGRFSGRQFSNSRSEMNVSTLELGDSALYLCASSLVASGSAQYFGPGTRLTVL.

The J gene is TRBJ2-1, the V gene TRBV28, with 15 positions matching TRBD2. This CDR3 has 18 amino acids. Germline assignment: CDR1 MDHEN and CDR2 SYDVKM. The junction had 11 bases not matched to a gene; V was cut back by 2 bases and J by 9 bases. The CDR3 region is CASSLAGTSGGIKGEQFF. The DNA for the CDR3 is TGTGCCAGCAGTTTAGCCGGGACTAGCGGGGGGATAAAGGGTGAGCAGTTCTTC. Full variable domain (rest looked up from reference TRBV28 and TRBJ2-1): DVKVTQSSRYLVKRTGEKVFLECVQDMDHENMFWYRQDPGLGLRLIYFSYDVKMKEKGDIPEGYSVSREKKERFSLILESASTNQTSMYLCASSLAGTSGGIKGEQFFGPGTRLTVL.

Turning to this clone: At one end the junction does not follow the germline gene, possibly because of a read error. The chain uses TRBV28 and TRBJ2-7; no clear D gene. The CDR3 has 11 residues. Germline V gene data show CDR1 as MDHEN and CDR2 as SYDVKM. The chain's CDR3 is CASSWKGYHEF. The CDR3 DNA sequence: TGTGCCAGCAGTTGGAAAGGGTATCATGAGTTC.

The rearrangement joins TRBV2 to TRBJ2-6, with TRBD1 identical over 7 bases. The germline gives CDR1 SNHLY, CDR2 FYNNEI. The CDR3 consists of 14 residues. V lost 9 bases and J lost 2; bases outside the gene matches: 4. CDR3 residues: CASKTGTGANVLTF. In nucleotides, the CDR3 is TGTGCCAGTAAGACAGGGACTGGGGCCAACGTCCTGACTTTC.

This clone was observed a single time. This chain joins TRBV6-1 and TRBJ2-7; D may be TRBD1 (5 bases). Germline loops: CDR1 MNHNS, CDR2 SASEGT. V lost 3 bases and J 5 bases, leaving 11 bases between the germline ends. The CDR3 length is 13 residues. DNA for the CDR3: TGTGCCAGCAGTGACATTTCAGGGAACGAGCAGTACTTC. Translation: CASSDISGNEQYF.

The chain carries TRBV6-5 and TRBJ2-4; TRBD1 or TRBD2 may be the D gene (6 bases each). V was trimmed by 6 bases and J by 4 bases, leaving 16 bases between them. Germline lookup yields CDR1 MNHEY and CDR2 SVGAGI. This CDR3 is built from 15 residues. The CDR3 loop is CASSLRGGRKNIQYF. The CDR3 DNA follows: TGTGCCAGCAGCCTTCGAGGGGGGAGAAAAAACATTCAGTACTTC.

The CDR3 protein is CASRRDSHEQYF. The CDR3 nucleotides are TGTGCCAGCAGACGGGACAGCCACGAGCAGTACTTC. V usage is TRBV5-6 and J usage is TRBJ2-7; TRBD1 matches 7 bases. After removal of 5 bases from V and 5 bases from J, the junction contained 4 bases not matched to a gene. The CDR3 runs to 12 residues. Germline values: CDR1 SGHDT, CDR2 YYEEEE.

CDR3 sequence reads: CASSLMGSDTGELFF. CDR3 bases: TGCGCCAGCAGCTTGATGGGGTCGGACACCGGGGAGCTGTTTTTT. This chain links TRBV5-1 with TRBJ2-2; no definite D call. Trimming cost V 1 base and J 3 bases, with 10 bases left between them. This CDR3 is 15 amino acids long. Germline CDR1 is SGHRS and CDR2 is YFSETQ.